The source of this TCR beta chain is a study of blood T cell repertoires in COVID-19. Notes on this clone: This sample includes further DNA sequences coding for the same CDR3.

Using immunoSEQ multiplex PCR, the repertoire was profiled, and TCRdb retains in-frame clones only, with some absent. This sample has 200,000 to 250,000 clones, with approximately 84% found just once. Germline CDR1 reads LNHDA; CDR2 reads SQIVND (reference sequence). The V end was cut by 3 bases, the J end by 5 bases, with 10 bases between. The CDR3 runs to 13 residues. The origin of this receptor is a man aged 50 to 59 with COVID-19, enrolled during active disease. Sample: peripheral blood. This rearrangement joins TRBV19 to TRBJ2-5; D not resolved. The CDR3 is CASSISGRETQYF. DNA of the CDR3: TGTGCCAGTAGTATCTCAGGTCGGGAGACCCAGTACTTC.